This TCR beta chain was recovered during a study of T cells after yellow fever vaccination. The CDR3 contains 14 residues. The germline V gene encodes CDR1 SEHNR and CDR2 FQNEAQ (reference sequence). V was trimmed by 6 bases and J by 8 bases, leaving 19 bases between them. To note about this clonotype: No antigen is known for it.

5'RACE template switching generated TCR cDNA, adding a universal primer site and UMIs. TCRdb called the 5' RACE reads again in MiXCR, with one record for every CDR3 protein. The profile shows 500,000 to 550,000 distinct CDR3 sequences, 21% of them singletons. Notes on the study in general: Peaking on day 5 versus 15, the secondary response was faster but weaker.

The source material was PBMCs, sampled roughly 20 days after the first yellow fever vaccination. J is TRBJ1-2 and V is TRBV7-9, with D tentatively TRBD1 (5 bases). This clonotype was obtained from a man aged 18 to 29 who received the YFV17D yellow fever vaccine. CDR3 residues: CASRPTGPQKGYTF. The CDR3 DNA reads TGTGCCAGCAGGCCAACGGGACCCCAAAAGGGCTACACCTTC. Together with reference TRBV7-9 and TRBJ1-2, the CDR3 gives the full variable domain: DTGVSQNPRHKITKRGQNVTFRCDPISEHNRLYWYRQTLGQGPEFLTYFQNEAQLEKSRLLSDRFSAERPKGSFSTLEIQRTEQGDSAMYLCASRPTGPQKGYTFGSGTRLTVV.